The clone carrying this TCR beta chain was detected many times. As yet, its antigen is unknown. These data are taken from a study of CD8 T cells in ankylosing spondylitis. Points from the study as a whole: Reportedly, matched ankylosing spondylitis synovial fluid was significantly enriched for disease-linked clones. Apparently characteristic of ankylosing spondylitis blood was a TCR beta motif (roughly eight highly homologous variants).

Each CDR3 protein gets one entry after TCRdb re-called the 5' RACE reads with MiXCR. Altogether a few hundred thousand distinct CDR3 sequences are present, roughly 8% being singletons, with the ten largest covering roughly 14%. Germline V gene lookup returns CDR1 ENHRY and CDR2 SYGVKD. This CDR3 has 13 residues. The J segment lost 5 bases and the V segment lost 8 bases, leaving 4 bases of the junction unmatched. The sample taken for sequencing was blood, either unsorted or a sorted T cell fraction (not recorded which). The chain is built from TRBV10-3 and TRBJ2-1, with 9 bases that match TRBD2. The clonotype comes from a male donor with ankylosing spondylitis. This CDR3 is CAIGGRVNNEQFF. The DNA for the CDR3 is TGTGCCATCGGCGGGAGGGTCAACAATGAGCAGTTCTTC.